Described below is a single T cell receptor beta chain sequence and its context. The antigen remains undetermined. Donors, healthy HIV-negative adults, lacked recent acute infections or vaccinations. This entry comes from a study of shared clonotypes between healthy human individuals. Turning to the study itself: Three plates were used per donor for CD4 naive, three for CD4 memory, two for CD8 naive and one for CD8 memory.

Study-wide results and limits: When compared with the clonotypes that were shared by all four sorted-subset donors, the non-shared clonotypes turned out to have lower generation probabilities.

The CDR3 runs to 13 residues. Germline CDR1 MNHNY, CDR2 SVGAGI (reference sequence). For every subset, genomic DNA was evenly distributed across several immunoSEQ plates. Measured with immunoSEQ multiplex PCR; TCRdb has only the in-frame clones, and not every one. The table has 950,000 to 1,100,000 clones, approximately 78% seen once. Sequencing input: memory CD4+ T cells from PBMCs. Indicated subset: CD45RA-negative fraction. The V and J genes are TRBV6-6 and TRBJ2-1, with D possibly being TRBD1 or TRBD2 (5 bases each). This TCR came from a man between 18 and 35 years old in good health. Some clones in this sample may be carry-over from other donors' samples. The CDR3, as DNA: TGTGTCGGGGCGAGAGGGCCTCGGAATGAGCAGTTCTTC. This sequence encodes CVGARGPRNEQFF.